The 24 T cell receptor beta chains listed next were all sequenced from one sample in a study of T cell responses to AZD1222 COVID-19 vaccine (dated by TCRdb to the early 2020s). What the time point label conveys for this sample: about 28 days (+/-7) after the second vaccine dose. Library preparation was by the immunoSEQ multiplex PCR assay. TCRdb stores this immuneACCESS table with in-frame sequences only. Part of the clones is absent; in the studies checked, under half of the shortfall reflects unresolved V genes, and no reason is known for the rest. The sample contains tens of thousands of clones, approximately 92% of them found a single time. Together, the top ten hold about 6.3% of the sample. The material was peripheral blood, obtained 28 days after the second AZD1222 dose. All receptors come from an adult who received the AZD1222 COVID-19 vaccine.

The rearrangement uses TRBV7-3 and TRBJ2-7; 8 positions agree with TRBD2. V lost 5 bases, J lost 5 bases, and 5 bases stayed unmatched. Germline V gene sequence: CDR1 SGHTA, CDR2 FQGTGA. The CDR3 is made up of 13 amino acids. The CDR3 sequence is CASSIRGGDEQYF. CDR3 coding DNA: TGTGCCAGCAGCATACGGGGGGGTGACGAGCAGTACTTC.

V gene TRBV4-3 combines with J gene TRBJ1-4, with 7 bases identical to TRBD1. After removal of 3 bases from V and 7 bases from J, the junction contained 8 bases not matched to a gene. The CDR3 runs to 15 residues. Germline CDR1 is LGHNA and CDR2 is YSLEER. The CDR3 nucleotides read TGCGCCAGCAGCCACCGACAGGGAGCCCCTGAAAAACTGTTTTTT. This encodes CASSHRQGAPEKLFF.

This chain connects TRBV27 to TRBJ2-7; D perhaps matches TRBD2 (5 bases). Per the germline V gene, CDR1 is MNHEY and CDR2 is SMNVEV (reference sequence). The V end lost 5 bases, the J end lost 6 bases, and 14 bases lay between the germline ends. The CDR3 contains 13 residues. CDR3 loop: CASSQTKVGEQYF. The CDR3 coding sequence is TGTGCCAGCAGTCAGACTAAGGTCGGCGAGCAGTACTTC.

The rearrangement uses TRBV3-1 (or the pseudogene TRBV3-2) and TRBJ2-5; D is unresolved. The germline V gene encodes CDR1 LGHDT and CDR2 YNNKEL (reference sequence). Between the trimmed V and J ends, which lost 1 base and 2 bases, there was a span of 11 bases. This CDR3 region has 15 residues. The CDR3 DNA reads as TGTGCCAGCAGCCAAGTCGGCAGTATTCAAGAGACCCAGTACTTC. The encoded protein is CASSQVGSIQETQYF.

This rearrangement joins TRBV7-9 to TRBJ2-2, with unresolved D. Germline lookup yields CDR1 SEHNR and CDR2 FQNEAQ (reference sequence). The CDR3 loop spans 12 amino acids. The V end was cut by 7 bases, the J end by 7 bases, with 10 bases between. CDR3 sequence (DNA): TGTGCCAGCATTGGGCAAGTCGGGGAGCTGTTTTTT. Its protein product is CASIGQVGELFF.

The gene calls are TRBV7-9 and TRBJ2-4; tentatively, D is TRBD1 (6 bases). This CDR3 is 15 amino acids long. Germline CDR1 SEHNR, CDR2 FQNEAQ (reference sequence). With 5 bases removed from V and 4 bases from J, the gap between germline ends came to 15 bases. The CDR3 protein is CASSPPGTPKNIQYF. Here the CDR3 DNA reads TGTGCCAGCAGCCCGCCCGGGACACCTAAAAACATTCAGTACTTC. The whole variable domain, remainder taken from reference TRBV7-9 and TRBJ2-4, is DTGVSQNPRHKITKRGQNVTFRCDPISEHNRLYWYRQTLGQGPEFLTYFQNEAQLEKSRLLSDRFSAERPKGSFSTLEIQRTEQGDSAMYLCASSPPGTPKNIQYFGAGTRLSVL.

This clone was seen a handful of times. V usage is TRBV6-5 and J usage is TRBJ1-2, with 7 bases aligning to TRBD1. CDR3 size: 13 residues. Looked up from germline, CDR1 is MNHEY and CDR2 is SVGAGI. V was pared by 4 bases and J by 7 bases, with 6 bases of the junction left unmatched. The CDR3: CASSSRGLVGYTF. CDR3 nucleotides: TGTGCCAGCAGTTCAAGGGGGCTGGTTGGCTACACCTTC.

The rearrangement links TRBV15 to TRBJ1-6; D not resolved. From germline, CDR1 is LNHNV and CDR2 YYDKDF (reference sequence). V was trimmed by 0 bases and J by 11 bases, leaving 14 bases between them. The CDR3 is made up of 15 amino acids. CDR3 amino acids: CATSRDLGSGTPLHF. DNA of the CDR3: TGTGCCACCAGCAGAGATCTTGGCAGTGGGACACCCCTCCACTTT.

The J gene is TRBJ2-1, the V gene TRBV7-3; D ambiguous. Per germline, CDR1 SGHTA and CDR2 FQGTGA. V dropped 3 bases and J dropped 1 base, with 7 bases sitting between them. This CDR3 is 14 amino acids long. The DNA of the CDR3 is TGTGCCAGCAGCTTCGATAAATCCTACAATGAGCAGTTCTTC. It translates to CASSFDKSYNEQFF.

The V and J genes are TRBV18 and TRBJ2-5; 10 bases fit TRBD1. This CDR3 region has 16 residues. From germline, CDR1 is KGHSH and CDR2 LQKENI. V lost 3 bases to trimming and J lost 1 base; unmatched junction nucleotides: 5. The CDR3 DNA follows: TGTGCCAGCTCACCGCTCGGGACAGGGGCCCAAGAGACCCAGTACTTC. Translation: CASSPLGTGAQETQYF. The full variable domain, completed using reference TRBV18 and TRBJ2-5, is NAGVMQNPRHLVRRRGQEARLRCSPMKGHSHVYWYRQLPEEGLKFMVYLQKENIIDESGMPKERFSAEFPKEGPSILRIQQVVRGDSAAYFCASSPLGTGAQETQYFGPGTRLLVL.

V gene TRBV6-5 combines with J gene TRBJ2-7, with 8 positions matching TRBD1. CDR3 size: 13 residues. Germline V lookup: CDR1 MNHEY, CDR2 SVGAGI. The ends lost 8 bases at V and 2 bases at J; junction bases unmatched: 5. The DNA for the CDR3 is TGTGCCAGCGGGGACAGGCAAACCTACGAGCAGTACTTC. Protein product: CASGDRQTYEQYF.

The chain combines TRBV4-3 with TRBJ2-1, with D hard to call. The germline V and J ends were trimmed by 0 bases and 0 bases, with 12 bases remaining between them. Germline V CDR1 and CDR2: LGHNA, YSLEER. This CDR3 has 17 residues. CDR3 nucleotides: TGCGCCAGCAGCCAAGATTTGGGCAGGTCCTCCTACAATGAGCAGTTCTTC. Translated, it gives CASSQDLGRSSYNEQFF.

V is TRBV28 and J is TRBJ1-4, with D possibly matching TRBD1 (6 bases). This CDR3 spans 12 amino acids. Germline V lookup: CDR1 MDHEN, CDR2 SYDVKM. Deletions cut 5 bases from V and 11 bases from J, with 12 bases between. CDR3 region: CASSPPRGKLFF. As DNA, the CDR3 is TGTGCCAGCAGTCCTCCCAGGGGCAAACTGTTTTTT.

The rearrangement joins TRBV19 to TRBJ2-4; D gene ambiguous. CDR1 is LNHDA and CDR2 is SQIVND in the germline V gene (reference sequence). The CDR3 contains 18 residues. V lost 4 bases and J 1 base, leaving 20 bases between the germline ends. CDR3 loop: CASSNEPLAFGAKNIQYF. CDR3 DNA sequence: TGTGCCAGTAGTAACGAACCTCTGGCTTTTGGGGCCAAAAACATTCAGTACTTC. The full variable domain, completed using reference TRBV19 and TRBJ2-4, is DGGITQSPKYLFRKEGQNVTLSCEQNLNHDAMYWYRQDPGQGLRLIYYSQIVNDFQKGDIAEGYSVSREKKESFPLTVTSAQKNPTAFYLCASSNEPLAFGAKNIQYFGAGTRLSVL.

The rearrangement joins TRBV7-8 to TRBJ2-7; the match to TRBD2 covers 8 bases. Unmatched junction bases numbered 4, after V lost 1 base and J lost 5 bases. The CDR3 has 14 amino acids. CDR1 SGHVS and CDR2 FQNEAQ come from the germline V gene. CDR3 protein: CASSLELAENEQYF. The DNA for the CDR3 is TGTGCCAGCAGCTTAGAACTAGCGGAAAACGAGCAGTACTTC.

This clone was picked up one time. The rearrangement joins TRBV19 to TRBJ2-3, with no clear D. V gave up 5 bases and J gave up 2 bases, with 11 bases separating them. The CDR3 is made up of 14 amino acids. CDR1 LNHDA and CDR2 SQIVND come from the germline V gene (reference sequence). CDR3 region: CASSYGLLTDTQYF. CDR3 coding DNA: TGTGCCAGTAGTTACGGCCTCCTCACAGATACGCAGTATTTT.

In nucleotides, the CDR3 is TGCGCCAGCAGCCAAGATCTGGGTGGGGGCACTGAAGCTTTCTTT. It translates to CASSQDLGGGTEAFF. The chain uses TRBV4-3 and TRBJ1-1; D possibly corresponds to TRBD1 (5 bases). V was pared by 0 bases and J by 4 bases, with 12 bases between. The CDR3 has 15 residues. Germline lookup yields CDR1 LGHNA and CDR2 YSLEER.

The rearrangement uses TRBV11-2 and TRBJ1-5; possible D gene TRBD1, 5 bases. The V gene lost 1 base and the J gene lost 4 bases, with 11 bases spanning the gap. The CDR3 spans 15 residues. Looked up from germline, CDR1 is SGHAT and CDR2 is FQNNGV. The CDR3 coding sequence is TGTGCCAGCAGCTTAGCAGGGATTGAAAATCAGCCCCAGCATTTT. Amino acid sequence: CASSLAGIENQPQHF.

The chain carries TRBV28 and TRBJ2-7; D is uncertain. The CDR3 is 11 amino acids. The V gene's germline CDR1 is MDHEN and CDR2 SYDVKM. V was clipped by 5 bases and J by 5 bases, with 7 bases between them. This CDR3 reads CASSPRDEQYF. The DNA of the CDR3 is TGTGCCAGCAGTCCCCGGGACGAGCAGTACTTC.

The chain uses TRBV10-3 and TRBJ2-2; the match to TRBD2 covers 10 bases. Germline CDR1 is ENHRY and CDR2 is SYGVKD. V lost 3 bases, J lost 5 bases, and 9 bases stayed unmatched. The CDR3 length is 17 residues. The CDR3 protein is CAISEGTSALGTGELFF. The CDR3 nucleotides are TGTGCCATCAGTGAAGGGACTAGCGCCCTGGGGACCGGGGAGCTGTTTTTT.

This clone was counted a single time. The rearrangement uses TRBV13 and TRBJ2-2; 7 bases are a match to TRBD2. With 5 bases clipped from V and 3 bases from J, the junction kept 6 bases outside the gene matches. There are 15 residues in the CDR3. Germline V gives CDR1 PRHDT, CDR2 FYEKMQ (reference sequence). Here the CDR3 reads CASSLRGGDTGELFF. The CDR3 nucleotides read TGTGCCAGCAGCCTCCGGGGAGGGGACACCGGGGAGCTGTTTTTT.

This rearrangement joins TRBV9 to TRBJ1-2; a weak D match, TRBD1 (5 bases). The CDR3 runs 15 residues. CDR1 and CDR2 (germline): SGDLS, YYNGEE. Trimming took off 0 bases at V and 4 bases at J, with 13 bases between the two ends. The CDR3 here is CASSVGGQGAYGYTF. Written as DNA, the CDR3 is TGTGCCAGCAGCGTAGGGGGTCAGGGAGCCTATGGCTACACCTTC.

The chain combines TRBV19 with TRBJ1-3, with TRBD1 identical over 9 bases. V lost 6 bases and J lost 3; bases outside the gene matches: 6. Germline CDR1 is LNHDA and CDR2 is SQIVND (reference sequence). The CDR3 extends over 15 amino acids. This chain's CDR3 is CASRVTGGIGNTIYF. DNA for the CDR3: TGTGCCAGTAGGGTGACAGGGGGTATTGGAAACACCATATATTTT.

The chain couples TRBV9 to TRBJ1-5; tentatively, D is TRBD1 (5 bases). CDR1 and CDR2 (germline): SGDLS, YYNGEE. This CDR3 is 16 amino acids long. Trimming shortened V by 1 base and J by 6 bases, and 17 bases separated the two germline ends. For the CDR3, the DNA is TGTGCCAGCAGCGTAACAGACCCCAGGGCGTCTCAGCCCCAGCATTTT. Translation gives CASSVTDPRASQPQHF. Supplemented by reference TRBV9 and TRBJ1-5, the full variable domain reads DSGVTQTPKHLITATGQRVTLRCSPRSGDLSVYWYQQSLDQGLQFLIQYYNGEERAKGNILERFSAQQFPDLHSELNLSSLELGDSALYFCASSVTDPRASQPQHFGDGTRLSIL.